The rows below give T cell receptor beta chains drawn from one sample of a study of T cell responses to AZD1222 COVID-19 vaccine. Libraries were prepared by immunoSEQ multiplex PCR; TCRdb keeps only in-frame clonotypes and omits some of them. The table shows about 130,000 clones, with approximately 88% occurring only once. Sequencing used peripheral blood, obtained on day 0 of AZD1222 vaccination. The receptors were gathered from an adult in good health. Both conserved end residues are part of each CDR3. A D gene is named only where the DNA matches it firmly. Expanded clones are given a class, and other clones once, few, many or no size at all.

TRBV18,TRBJ1-2,-,once,TGTGCCAGCTCTGCCGGGGGCGGGTTCTCCTACACCTTC,CASSAGGGFSYTF
TRBV18,TRBJ2-3,-,-,TGTGCCAGCTCACCCTCCGGCAGGGGCGAAGATACGCAGTATTTT,CASSPSGRGEDTQYF
TRBV11-2,TRBJ1-2,-,-,TGTGCCAGCAGCTCAAGAGGGACGGAATCTAACTATGGCTACACCTTC,CASSSRGTESNYGYTF
TRBV29-1,TRBJ2-1,TRBD1,once,TGCAGCGTTGAGGGCCTGACAGGGTCCTCCTACAATGAGCAGTTCTTC,CSVEGLTGSSYNEQFF
TRBV6-4,TRBJ2-3,-,-,TGTGCCAGCAGTGGGGGGGATACGCAGTATTTT,CASSGGDTQYF
TRBV6-6,TRBJ2-7,-,once,TGTGCCAGCAGTTACAGTAGGGACGCAACCTACGAGCAGTACTTC,CASSYSRDATYEQYF
TRBV5-4,TRBJ2-3,-,-,TGTGCCAGCAGCCCGGCGGAAGGGGATACGCAGTATTTT,CASSPAEGDTQYF
TRBV6-5,TRBJ2-7,-,once,TGTGCCAGCATTGGGACATCCTACTACGAGCAGTACTTC,CASIGTSYYEQYF
TRBV28,TRBJ2-1,-,-,TGTGCCAGCAGTTTTGGAGGAGGGGCGATCTCCTACAATGAGCAGTTCTTC,CASSFGGGAISYNEQFF
TRBV11-3,TRBJ2-1,TRBD2,-,TGTGCCAGCAGCTTTGAGGGAGGGCCCGCGCGAGAGCAGTTCTTC,CASSFEGGPAREQFF
TRBV4-1,TRBJ2-7,-,-,TGCGCCAGCAGCCAAGATCCATACTACGAGCAGTACTTC,CASSQDPYYEQYF
TRBV3-1/TRBV3-2,TRBJ2-3,-,-,TGTGCCAGCAGCCAATATGTTAGCACAGATACGCAGTATTTT,CASSQYVSTDTQYF
TRBV7-2,TRBJ2-3,-,-,TGTGCCAGCAGCTTAGGTGCAGGAGATACGCAGTATTTT,CASSLGAGDTQYF
TRBV24-1,TRBJ2-5,TRBD1,-,TGTGCCACCCGGACAGGGTGGGGGACCCAGTACTTC,CATRTGWGTQYF
TRBV30,TRBJ1-1,-,-,TGTGCCTGGGGTTCCGGGACGGAAAACACTGAAGCTTTCTTT,CAWGSGTENTEAFF
TRBV7-2,TRBJ1-6,-,-,TGTGCCAGCCGGGACACCACCTCAATTTCACCCCTCCACTTT,CASRDTTSISPLHF
TRBV19,TRBJ1-4,-,-,TGTGCCAGTAGTATAGATTCCAGGGGTGATGAAAAACTGTTTTTT,CASSIDSRGDEKLFF
TRBV7-9,TRBJ1-4,-,-,TGTGCCAGCAGCTTAGCGCTTGGGACAACGGTCGAAAAACTGTTTTTT,CASSLALGTTVEKLFF
TRBV30,TRBJ1-5,-,-,TGTGCCTGGAGTGGGCGGGGGGCGTATGGCAATCAGCCCCAGCATTTT,CAWSGRGAYGNQPQHF
TRBV19,TRBJ1-5,TRBD1,-,TGTGCCAGTGCCAGGACAGGTCTGGGCAATAGCAATCAGCCCCAGCATTTT,CASARTGLGNSNQPQHF
TRBV6-5,TRBJ2-2,TRBD1,-,TGTGCCAGCAGCCCGGACAGGGTAAAGGCCGGGGAGCTGTTTTTT,CASSPDRVKAGELFF
TRBV9,TRBJ1-6,-,-,TGTGCCAGCAGCCCTGGGACGGCTAATTCACCCCTCCACTTT,CASSPGTANSPLHF
TRBV28,TRBJ2-6,TRBD1,-,TGTGCCAGCAGTTCTCCGACAGGGGGCGCCTCTGGGGCCAACGTCCTGACTTTC,CASSSPTGGASGANVLTF
TRBV6-5,TRBJ1-2,-,-,TGTGCCAGCAGTTACACGGGGTTTTCTAACTATGGCTACACCTTC,CASSYTGFSNYGYTF
TRBV5-6,TRBJ1-2,-,-,TGTGCCAGCAGCTTGGCAGTCAGGAACTATGGCTACACCTTC,CASSLAVRNYGYTF
TRBV6-1,TRBJ2-7,-,few,TGTGCCAGCAGCCCGACGCATAACTTC,CASSPTHNF
TRBV7-3,TRBJ2-2,-,-,TGTGCCAGCAGCTTAACGGGCGGGAACGGGGATACCGGGGAGCTGTTTTTT,CASSLTGGNGDTGELFF
TRBV5-1,TRBJ1-5,-,-,TGCGCCAGCAGCCCAATGGGGAATCAGCCCCAGCATTTT,CASSPMGNQPQHF
TRBV7-9,TRBJ1-5,TRBD1,-,TGTGCCAGCAGCTCCTGGGACAGGGAGAATCAGCCCCAGCATTTT,CASSSWDRENQPQHF
TRBV19,TRBJ2-1,-,-,TGTGCCAGTAGTACATCCTCAGGGTACAATGAGCAGTTCTTC,CASSTSSGYNEQFF
TRBV5-4,TRBJ1-2,-,-,TGTGCCAGCAGCCGTGACAGTAACTATGGCTACACCTTC,CASSRDSNYGYTF
TRBV9,TRBJ1-1,-,-,TGTGCCAGCAGCCCCCAATGGCAGAGTGAAGCTTTCTTT,CASSPQWQSEAFF